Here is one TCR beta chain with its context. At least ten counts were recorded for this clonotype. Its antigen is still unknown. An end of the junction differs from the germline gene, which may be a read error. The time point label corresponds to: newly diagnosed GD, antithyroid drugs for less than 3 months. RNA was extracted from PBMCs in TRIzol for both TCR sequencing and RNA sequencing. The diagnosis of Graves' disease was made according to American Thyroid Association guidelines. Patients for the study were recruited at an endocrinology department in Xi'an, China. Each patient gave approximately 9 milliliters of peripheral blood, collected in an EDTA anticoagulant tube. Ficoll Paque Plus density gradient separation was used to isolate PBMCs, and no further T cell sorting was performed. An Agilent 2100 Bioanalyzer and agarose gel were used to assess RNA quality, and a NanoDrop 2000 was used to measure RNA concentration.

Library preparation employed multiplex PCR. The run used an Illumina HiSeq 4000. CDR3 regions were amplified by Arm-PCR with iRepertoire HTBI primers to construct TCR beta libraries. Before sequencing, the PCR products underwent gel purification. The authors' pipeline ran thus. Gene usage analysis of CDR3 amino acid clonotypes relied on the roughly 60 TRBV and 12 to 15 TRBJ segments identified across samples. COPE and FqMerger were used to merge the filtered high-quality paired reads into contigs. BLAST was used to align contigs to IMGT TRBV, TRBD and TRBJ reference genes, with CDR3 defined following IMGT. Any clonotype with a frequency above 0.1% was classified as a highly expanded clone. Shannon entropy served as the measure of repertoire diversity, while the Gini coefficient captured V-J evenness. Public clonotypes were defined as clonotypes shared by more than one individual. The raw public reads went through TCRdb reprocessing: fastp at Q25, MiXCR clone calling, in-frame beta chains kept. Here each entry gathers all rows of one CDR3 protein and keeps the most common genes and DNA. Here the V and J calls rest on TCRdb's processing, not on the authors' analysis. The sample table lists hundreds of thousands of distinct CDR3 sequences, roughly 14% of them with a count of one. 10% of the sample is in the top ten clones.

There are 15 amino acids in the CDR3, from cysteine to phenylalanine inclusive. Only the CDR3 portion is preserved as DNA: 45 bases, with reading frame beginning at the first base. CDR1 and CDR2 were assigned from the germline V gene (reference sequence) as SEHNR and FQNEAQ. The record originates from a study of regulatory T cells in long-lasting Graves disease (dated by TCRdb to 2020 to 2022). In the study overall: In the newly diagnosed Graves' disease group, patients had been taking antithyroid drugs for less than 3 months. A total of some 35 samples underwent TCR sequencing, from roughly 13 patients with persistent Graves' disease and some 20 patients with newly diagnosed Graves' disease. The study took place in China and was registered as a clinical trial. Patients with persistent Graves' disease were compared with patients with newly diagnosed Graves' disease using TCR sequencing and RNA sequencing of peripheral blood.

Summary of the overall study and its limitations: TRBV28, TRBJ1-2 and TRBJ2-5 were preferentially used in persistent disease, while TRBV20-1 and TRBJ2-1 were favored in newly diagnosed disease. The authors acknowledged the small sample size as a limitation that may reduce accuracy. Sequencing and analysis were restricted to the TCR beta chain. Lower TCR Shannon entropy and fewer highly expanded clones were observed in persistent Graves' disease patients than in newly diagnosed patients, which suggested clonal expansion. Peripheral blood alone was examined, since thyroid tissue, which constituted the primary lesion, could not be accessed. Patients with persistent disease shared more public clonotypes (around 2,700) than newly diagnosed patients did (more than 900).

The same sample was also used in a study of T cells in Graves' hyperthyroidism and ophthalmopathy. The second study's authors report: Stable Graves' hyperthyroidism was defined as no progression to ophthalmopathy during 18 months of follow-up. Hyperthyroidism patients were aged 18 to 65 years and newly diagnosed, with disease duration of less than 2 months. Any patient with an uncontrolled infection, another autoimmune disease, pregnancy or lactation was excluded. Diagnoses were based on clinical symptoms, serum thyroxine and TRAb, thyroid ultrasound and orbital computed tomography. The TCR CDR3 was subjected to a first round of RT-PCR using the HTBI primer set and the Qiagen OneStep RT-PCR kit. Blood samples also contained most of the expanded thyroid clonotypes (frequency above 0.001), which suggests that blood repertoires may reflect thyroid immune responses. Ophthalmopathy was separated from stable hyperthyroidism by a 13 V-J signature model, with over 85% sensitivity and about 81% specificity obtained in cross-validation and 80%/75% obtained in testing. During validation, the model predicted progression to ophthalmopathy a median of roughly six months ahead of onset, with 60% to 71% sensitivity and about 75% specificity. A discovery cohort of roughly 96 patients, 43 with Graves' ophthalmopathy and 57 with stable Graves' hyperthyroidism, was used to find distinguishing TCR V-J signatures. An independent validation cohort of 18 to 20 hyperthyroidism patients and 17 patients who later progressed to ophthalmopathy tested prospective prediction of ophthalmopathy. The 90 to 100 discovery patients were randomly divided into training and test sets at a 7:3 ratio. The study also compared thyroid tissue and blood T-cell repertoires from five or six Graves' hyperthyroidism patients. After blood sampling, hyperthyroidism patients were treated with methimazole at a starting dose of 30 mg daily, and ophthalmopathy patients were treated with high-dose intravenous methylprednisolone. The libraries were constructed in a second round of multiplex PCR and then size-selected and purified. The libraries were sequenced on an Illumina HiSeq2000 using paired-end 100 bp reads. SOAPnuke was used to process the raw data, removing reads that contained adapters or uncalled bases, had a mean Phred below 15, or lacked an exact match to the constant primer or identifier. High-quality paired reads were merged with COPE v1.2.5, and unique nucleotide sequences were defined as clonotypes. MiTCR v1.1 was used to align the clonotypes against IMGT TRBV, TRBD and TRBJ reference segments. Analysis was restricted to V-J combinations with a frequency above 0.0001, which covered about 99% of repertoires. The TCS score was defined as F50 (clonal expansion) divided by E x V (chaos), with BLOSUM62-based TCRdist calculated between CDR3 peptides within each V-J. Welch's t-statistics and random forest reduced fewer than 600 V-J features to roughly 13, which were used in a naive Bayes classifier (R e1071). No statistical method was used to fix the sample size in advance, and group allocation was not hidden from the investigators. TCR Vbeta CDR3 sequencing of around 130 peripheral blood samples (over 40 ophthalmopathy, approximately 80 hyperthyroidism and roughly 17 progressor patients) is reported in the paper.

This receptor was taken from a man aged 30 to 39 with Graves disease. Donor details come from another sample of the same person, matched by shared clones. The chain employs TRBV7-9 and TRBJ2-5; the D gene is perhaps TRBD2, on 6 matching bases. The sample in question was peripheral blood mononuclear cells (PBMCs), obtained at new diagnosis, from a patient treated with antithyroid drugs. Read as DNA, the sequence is TGTGCCAGCAGCCTTAGGGCAACAAGCCGGGAGACCCAGTGCTTC. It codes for CASSLRATSRETQCF.